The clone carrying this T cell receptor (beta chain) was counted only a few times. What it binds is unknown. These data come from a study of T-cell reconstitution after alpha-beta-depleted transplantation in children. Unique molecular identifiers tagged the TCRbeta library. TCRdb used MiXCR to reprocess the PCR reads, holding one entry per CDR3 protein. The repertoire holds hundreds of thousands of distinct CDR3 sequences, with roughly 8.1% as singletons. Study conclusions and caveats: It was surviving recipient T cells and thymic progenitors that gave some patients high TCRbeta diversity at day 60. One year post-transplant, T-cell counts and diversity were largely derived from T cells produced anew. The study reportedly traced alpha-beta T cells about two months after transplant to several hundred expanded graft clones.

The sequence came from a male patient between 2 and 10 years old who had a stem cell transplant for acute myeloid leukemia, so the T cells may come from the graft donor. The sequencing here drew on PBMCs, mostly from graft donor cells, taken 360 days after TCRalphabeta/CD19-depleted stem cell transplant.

This CDR3 is CASSLVDSRAYEQYF. CDR3 nucleotides: TGTGCCAGCAGCTTGGTGGACTCTAGAGCCTACGAGCAGTACTTC. The rearrangement links TRBV5-5 to TRBJ2-7; perhaps TRBD2 as D (5 bases). Trimming removed 0 bases at V and 2 bases at J, with 12 bases between. In germline, CDR1 is SGHKS, CDR2 YYEKEE (reference sequence). The CDR3 extends over 15 amino acids.